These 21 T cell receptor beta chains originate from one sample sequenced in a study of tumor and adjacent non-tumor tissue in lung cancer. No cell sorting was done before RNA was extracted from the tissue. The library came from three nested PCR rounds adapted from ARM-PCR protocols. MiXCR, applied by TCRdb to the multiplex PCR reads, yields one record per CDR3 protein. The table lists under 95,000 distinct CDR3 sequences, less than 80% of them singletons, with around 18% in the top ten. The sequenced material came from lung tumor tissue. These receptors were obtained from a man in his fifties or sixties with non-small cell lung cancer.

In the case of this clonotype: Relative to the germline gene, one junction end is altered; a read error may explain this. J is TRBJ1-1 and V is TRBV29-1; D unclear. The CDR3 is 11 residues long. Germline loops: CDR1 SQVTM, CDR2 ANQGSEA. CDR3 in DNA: TGCACCGTTACGGTCAGTGATGAAGCTTTCTTT. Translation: CTVTVSDEAFF.

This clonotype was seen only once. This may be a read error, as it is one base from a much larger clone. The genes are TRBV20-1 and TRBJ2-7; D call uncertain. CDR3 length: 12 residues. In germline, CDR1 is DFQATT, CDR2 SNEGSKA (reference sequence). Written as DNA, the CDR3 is TGCAGTGCTAGGGGCTTGGGTTACGATCAGTACTTC. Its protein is CSARGLGYDQYF.

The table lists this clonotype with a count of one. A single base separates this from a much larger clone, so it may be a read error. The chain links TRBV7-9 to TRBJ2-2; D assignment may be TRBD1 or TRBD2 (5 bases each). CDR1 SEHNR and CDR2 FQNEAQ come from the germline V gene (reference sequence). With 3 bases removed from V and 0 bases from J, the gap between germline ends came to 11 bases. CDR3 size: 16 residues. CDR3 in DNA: TGTGCCAGCAGCTTCTCCGGGGCTTCGAACACCGGGGAGCTGTTTTTT. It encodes CASSFSGASNTGELFF.

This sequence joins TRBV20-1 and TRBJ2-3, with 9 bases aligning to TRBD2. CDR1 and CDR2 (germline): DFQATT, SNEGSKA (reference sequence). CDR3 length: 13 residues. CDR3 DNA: TGCACCCCGCGGGGGGGCGCCTTCGATACGCAGTATTTT. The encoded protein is CTPRGGAFDTQYF.

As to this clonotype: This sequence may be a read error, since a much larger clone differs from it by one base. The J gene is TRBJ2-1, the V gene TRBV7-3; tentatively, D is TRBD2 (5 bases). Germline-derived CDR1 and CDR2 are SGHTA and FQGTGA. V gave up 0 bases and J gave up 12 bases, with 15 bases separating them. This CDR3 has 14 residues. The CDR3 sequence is CASSLTRVASVQFF. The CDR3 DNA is TGTGCCAGCAGCTTAACGAGGGTTGCGAGTGTGCAGTTCTTC.

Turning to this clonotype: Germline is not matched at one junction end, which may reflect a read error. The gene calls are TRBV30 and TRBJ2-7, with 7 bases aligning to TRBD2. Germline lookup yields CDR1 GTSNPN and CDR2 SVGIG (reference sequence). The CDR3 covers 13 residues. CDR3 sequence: CAWDSGTNRLSSF. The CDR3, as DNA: TGTGCCTGGGACTCCGGGACTAACCGTTTGTCGAGTTTC.

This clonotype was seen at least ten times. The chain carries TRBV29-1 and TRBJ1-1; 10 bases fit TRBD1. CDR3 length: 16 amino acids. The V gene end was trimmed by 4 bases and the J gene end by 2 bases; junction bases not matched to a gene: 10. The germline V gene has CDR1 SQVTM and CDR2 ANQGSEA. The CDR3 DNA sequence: TGCAGCGTTGGGGGGACAGGGGCCTCCTTAAACACTGAAGCTTTCTTT. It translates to CSVGGTGASLNTEAFF.

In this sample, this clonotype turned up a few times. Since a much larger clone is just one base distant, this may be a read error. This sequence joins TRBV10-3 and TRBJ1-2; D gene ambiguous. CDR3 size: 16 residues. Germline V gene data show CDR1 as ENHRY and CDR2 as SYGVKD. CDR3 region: CAIGESKETANYGYTF. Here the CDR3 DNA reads TGTGCCATCGGTGAGTCGAAGGAAACTGCTAACTATGGCTACACCTTC.

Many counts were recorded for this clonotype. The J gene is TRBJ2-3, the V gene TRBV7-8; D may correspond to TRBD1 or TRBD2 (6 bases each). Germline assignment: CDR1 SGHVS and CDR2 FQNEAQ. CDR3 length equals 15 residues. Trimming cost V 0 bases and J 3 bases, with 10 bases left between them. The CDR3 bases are TGTGCCAGCAGCTTAGCGGGGGGCCCTACAGATACGCAGTATTTT. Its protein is CASSLAGGPTDTQYF.

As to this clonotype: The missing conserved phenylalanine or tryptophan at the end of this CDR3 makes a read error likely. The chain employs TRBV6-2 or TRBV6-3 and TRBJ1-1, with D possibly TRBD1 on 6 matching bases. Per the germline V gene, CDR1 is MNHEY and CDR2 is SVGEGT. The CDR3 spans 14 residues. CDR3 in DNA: TGTGCCAGTAGTTACAGGGAAATGAATACTGAAGCTTTCTCT. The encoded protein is CASSYREMNTEAFS.

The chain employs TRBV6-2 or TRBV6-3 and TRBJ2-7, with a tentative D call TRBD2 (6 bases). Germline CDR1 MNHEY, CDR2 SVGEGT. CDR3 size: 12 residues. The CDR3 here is CASSGEAYEQYF. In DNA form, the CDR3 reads TGTGCTAGCTCGGGAGAAGCCTACGAGCAGTACTTC.

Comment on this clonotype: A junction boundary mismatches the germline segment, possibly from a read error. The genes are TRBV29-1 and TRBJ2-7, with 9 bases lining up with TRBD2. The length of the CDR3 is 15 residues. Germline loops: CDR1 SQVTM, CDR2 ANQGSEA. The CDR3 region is CSIEGLAGGTYEQYF. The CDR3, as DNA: TGCAGCATTGAGGGACTAGCTGGAGGAACCTACGAGCAGTACTTC.

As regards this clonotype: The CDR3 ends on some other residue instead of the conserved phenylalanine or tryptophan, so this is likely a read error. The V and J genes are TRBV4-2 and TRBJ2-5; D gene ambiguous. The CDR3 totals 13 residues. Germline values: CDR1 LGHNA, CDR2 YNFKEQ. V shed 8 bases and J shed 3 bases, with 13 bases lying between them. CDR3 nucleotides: TGTGCCAGCGGCCCAACATTGAAAGAGACCCAGTACTAC. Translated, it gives CASGPTLKETQYY.

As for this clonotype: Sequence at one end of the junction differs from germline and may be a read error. This CDR3 reads CASSSWPDNGQFF. CDR3 bases: TGCGCCAGCAGCTCCTGGCCAGACAATGGGCAGTTCTTC. The V call is TRBV4-3, the J call TRBJ2-1, with D unresolved. Germline CDR1 and CDR2: LGHNA and YSLEER. This CDR3 is built from 13 residues.

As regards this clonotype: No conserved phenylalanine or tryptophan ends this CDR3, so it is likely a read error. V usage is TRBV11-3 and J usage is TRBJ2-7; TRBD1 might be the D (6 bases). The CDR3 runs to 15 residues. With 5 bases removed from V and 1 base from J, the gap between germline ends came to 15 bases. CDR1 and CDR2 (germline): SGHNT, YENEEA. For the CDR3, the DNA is TGTGCCAGCAGCAAACCGGAACAGGGATCCTACGAGCAGTACTAT. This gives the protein CASSKPEQGSYEQYY.

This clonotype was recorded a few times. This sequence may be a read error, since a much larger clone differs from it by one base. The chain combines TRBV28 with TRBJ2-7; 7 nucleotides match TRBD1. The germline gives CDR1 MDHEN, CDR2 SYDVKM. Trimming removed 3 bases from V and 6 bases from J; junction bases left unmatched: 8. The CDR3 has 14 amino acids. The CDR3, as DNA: TGTGCCAGCAGTTTTTGGACAGGCACCTGCGAGCAGTACTTC. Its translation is CASSFWTGTCEQYF.

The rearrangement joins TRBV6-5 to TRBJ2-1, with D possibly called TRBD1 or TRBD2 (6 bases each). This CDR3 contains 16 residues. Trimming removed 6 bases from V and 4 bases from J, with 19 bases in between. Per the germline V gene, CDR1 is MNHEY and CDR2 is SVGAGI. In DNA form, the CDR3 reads TGTGCCAGCAGCCCCCCGGGTAGGGGGAGGTACAATGAGCAGTTCTTC. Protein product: CASSPPGRGRYNEQFF.

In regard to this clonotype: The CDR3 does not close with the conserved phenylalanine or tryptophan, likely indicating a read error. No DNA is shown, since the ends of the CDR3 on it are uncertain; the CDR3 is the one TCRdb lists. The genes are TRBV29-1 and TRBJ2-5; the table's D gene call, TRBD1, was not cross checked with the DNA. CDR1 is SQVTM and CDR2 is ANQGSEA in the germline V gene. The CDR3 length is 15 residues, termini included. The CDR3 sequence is CSVVAGQEFHETHYL.

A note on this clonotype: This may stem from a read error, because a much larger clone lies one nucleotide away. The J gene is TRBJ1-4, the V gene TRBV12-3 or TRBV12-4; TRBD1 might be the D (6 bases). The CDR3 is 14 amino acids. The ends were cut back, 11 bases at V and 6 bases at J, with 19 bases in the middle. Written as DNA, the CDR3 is TGTGCCGGCACCAACCGGGGGCCCTATGAAAAACTGTTTTTT. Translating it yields CAGTNRGPYEKLFF.

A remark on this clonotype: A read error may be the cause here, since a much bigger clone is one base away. The CDR3 bases are TGTGCCAGCAGCTATGGGGAAATCACTGAAGCTTTCTTT. Protein product: CASSYGEITEAFF. J is TRBJ1-1 and V is TRBV11-2; D not certain. V lost 4 bases to trimming and J lost 4 bases, with 10 bases between them. CDR3 length: 13 amino acids. Germline V gene data show CDR1 as SGHAT and CDR2 as FQNNGV. The whole variable domain, filled in from reference TRBV11-2 and TRBJ1-1, reads EAGVAQSPRYKIIEKRQSVAFWCNPISGHATLYWYQQILGQGPKLLIQFQNNGVVDDSQLPKDRFSAERLKGVDSTLKIQPAKLEDSAVYLCASSYGEITEAFFGQGTRLTVV.

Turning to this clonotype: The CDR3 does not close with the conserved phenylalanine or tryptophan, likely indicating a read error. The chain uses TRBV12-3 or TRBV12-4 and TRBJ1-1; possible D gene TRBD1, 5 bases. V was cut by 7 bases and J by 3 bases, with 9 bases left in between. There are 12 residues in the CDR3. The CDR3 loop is CASKGGDTEAFS. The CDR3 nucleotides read TGTGCCAGCAAGGGAGGGGACACTGAAGCTTTCTCT.